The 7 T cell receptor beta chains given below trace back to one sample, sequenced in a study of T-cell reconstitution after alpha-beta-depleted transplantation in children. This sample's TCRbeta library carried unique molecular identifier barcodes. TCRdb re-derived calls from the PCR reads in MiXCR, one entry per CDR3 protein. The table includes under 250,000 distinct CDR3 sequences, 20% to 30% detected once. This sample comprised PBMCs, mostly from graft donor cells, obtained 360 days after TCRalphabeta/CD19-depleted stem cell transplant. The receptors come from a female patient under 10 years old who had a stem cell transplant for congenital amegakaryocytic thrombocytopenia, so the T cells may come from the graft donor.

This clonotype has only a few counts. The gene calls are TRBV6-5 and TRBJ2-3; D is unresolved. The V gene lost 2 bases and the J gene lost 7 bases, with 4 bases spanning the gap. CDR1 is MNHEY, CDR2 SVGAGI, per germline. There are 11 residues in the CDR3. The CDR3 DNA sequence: TGTGCCAGCAGTTACATCAATACGCAGTATTTT. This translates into CASSYINTQYF.

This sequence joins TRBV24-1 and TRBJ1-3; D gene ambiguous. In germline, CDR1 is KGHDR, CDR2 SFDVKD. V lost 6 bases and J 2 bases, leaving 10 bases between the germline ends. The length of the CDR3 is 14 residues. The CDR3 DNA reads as TGTGCCACCAGTTTGGTACTGGCTGGAAACACCATATATTTT. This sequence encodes CATSLVLAGNTIYF.

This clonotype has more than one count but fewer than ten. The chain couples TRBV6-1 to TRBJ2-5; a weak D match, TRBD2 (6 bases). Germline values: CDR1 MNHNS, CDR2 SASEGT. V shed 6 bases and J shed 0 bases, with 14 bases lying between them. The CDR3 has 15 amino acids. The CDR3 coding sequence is TGTGCCAGCAGACCTCGGCGCGGGAACCAAGAGACCCAGTACTTC. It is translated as CASRPRRGNQETQYF.

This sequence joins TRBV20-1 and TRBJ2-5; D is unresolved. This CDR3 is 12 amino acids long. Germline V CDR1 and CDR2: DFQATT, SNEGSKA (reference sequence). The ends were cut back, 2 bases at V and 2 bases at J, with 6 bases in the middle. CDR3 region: CSARMTQETQYF. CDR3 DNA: TGCAGTGCTAGAATGACGCAAGAGACCCAGTACTTC.

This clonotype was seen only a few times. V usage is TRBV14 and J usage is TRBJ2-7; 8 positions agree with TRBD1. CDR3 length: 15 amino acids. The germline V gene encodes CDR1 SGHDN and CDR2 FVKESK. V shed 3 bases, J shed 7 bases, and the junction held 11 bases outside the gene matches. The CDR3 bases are TGTGCCAGCAGCCAGGATGCTCAGGGGGCGCTTGAGCAGTACTTC. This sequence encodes CASSQDAQGALEQYF.

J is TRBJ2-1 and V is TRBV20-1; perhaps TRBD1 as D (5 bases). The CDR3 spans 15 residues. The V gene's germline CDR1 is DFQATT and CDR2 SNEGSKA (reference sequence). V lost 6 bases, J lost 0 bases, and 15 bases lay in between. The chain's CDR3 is CSAPPTDISYNEQFF. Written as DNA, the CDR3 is TGCAGTGCGCCACCTACGGACATCTCCTACAATGAGCAGTTCTTC.

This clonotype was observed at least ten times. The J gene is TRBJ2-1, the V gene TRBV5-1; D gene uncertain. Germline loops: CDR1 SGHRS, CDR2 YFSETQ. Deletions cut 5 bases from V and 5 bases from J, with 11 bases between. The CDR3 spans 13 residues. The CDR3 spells CASRIGPNNEQFF. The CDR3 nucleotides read TGCGCCAGCAGAATCGGGCCCAACAATGAGCAGTTCTTC.